Following are 21 T cell receptor beta chains from one sample sequenced in a study of Graves' ophthalmopathy and Graves' hyperthyroidism. For repertoire sequencing, the TCR beta CDR3 regions were amplified from RNA transcripts. Second-round multiplex PCR came after first-round RT-PCR with HTBI primers. TCRdb re-analysed the multiplex PCR reads in MiXCR, keeping a single row per CDR3 protein. The data contain more than 550,000 distinct CDR3 sequences, roughly two fifths of them singletons. The sequencing input was peripheral blood. These receptors all stem from an adult man with Graves' ophthalmopathy.

This clonotype came up a few times. The genes are TRBV7-9 and TRBJ2-7; tentatively, D is TRBD1 (6 bases). This CDR3 spans 14 amino acids. CDR1 and CDR2 from the germline V gene are SEHNR and FQNEAQ (reference sequence). The germline V and J ends were trimmed by 5 bases and 3 bases, with 14 bases remaining between them. The DNA for the CDR3 is TGTGCCAGCAGCCCCCCGGGACAAATCTACGAGCAGTACTTC. This sequence encodes CASSPPGQIYEQYF.

This clonotype was observed a single time. The junction does not match germline at one end; this may be a read error. This rearrangement joins TRBV5-8 to TRBJ1-2; TRBD1 might be the D (5 bases). The CDR3 length is 13 residues. From germline, CDR1 is SGHTS and CDR2 YDEGEE. The CDR3, as DNA: TGTACCAGCAGAGTACGGACGGGGGATGGCTACACCTTC. Amino acids: CTSRVRTGDGYTF.

This clonotype was observed a few times. This chain uses TRBV25-1 with TRBJ2-7; TRBD2 might be the D (5 bases). The CDR3 is 12 residues long. CDR1 and CDR2 (germline): MGHDK, SYGVNS. The CDR3 DNA is TGTGCTAGTGATGAACTAGTCTACGAGCAGTACTTC. Translating gives CASDELVYEQYF.

This clonotype has only a few counts. This sequence joins TRBV12-3 or TRBV12-4 and TRBJ2-7; no reliable D call. V was clipped by 2 bases and J by 4 bases, with 12 bases between them. This CDR3 spans 14 amino acids. The CDR3 loop reads CASSLWLPKYEQYF. In DNA form, the CDR3 reads TGTGCCAGCAGTTTATGGTTGCCGAAGTACGAGCAGTACTTC.

Note on this clonotype: A junction boundary mismatches the germline segment, possibly from a read error. The rearrangement joins TRBV20-1 to TRBJ2-5; 7 bases are shared with TRBD1. The length of the CDR3 is 13 residues. Germline CDR1 is DFQATT and CDR2 is SNEGSKA (reference sequence). The CDR3 DNA reads as TGCAGCGCTACACGGGACAGCCAAGAGACCCAGTACTTC. Translated: CSATRDSQETQYF.

The V call is TRBV2, the J call TRBJ2-2; D gene uncertain. This CDR3 comprises 15 residues. Germline loops: CDR1 SNHLY, CDR2 FYNNEI. Trimming stripped 2 bases from V and 3 bases from J, with 10 bases between. This CDR3 reads CASSEWGRDTGELFF. CDR3 DNA: TGTGCCAGCAGTGAATGGGGTAGGGACACCGGGGAGCTGTTTTTT.

About this clonotype: The junction differs from germline at one of its ends, possibly a read error. The J gene is TRBJ1-4, the V gene TRBV25-1; 7 nucleotides match TRBD1. This CDR3 contains 16 residues. The V gene's germline CDR1 is MGHDK and CDR2 SYGVNS. CDR3 DNA: TGTGCCATCAGTGAGTCAAAGGGGGCAGTCGGTGAAAAACTGTTTTTT. Encoded protein: CAISESKGAVGEKLFF.

This clonotype was recorded at least ten times. V gene TRBV10-3 combines with J gene TRBJ1-5; the D gene is possibly TRBD1 (5 bases). Germline V CDR1 and CDR2: ENHRY, SYGVKD. This CDR3 region has 14 residues. V lost 10 bases and J 0 bases, leaving 13 bases between the germline ends. CDR3 in amino acids: CASVGTSSNQPQHF. CDR3 nucleotides: TGTGCCAGCGTTGGGACGTCTAGCAATCAGCCCCAGCATTTT.

Comments on this clonotype: Possible read error: a much larger clone is one base away. The conserved final phenylalanine or tryptophan is absent from the CDR3, which likely points to a read error. This chain uses TRBV19 with TRBJ2-7, with TRBD2 matching over 8 bases. Germline CDR1 LNHDA, CDR2 SQIVND (reference sequence). The CDR3 consists of 13 residues. The junction had 4 bases not matched to a gene; V was cut back by 6 bases and J by 3 bases. The CDR3 region has the DNA TGTGCCAGTAGGCAACGGGGGGGCTACGAGCAGTACCTC. Amino acids: CASRQRGGYEQYL.

The chain recombines TRBV29-1 with TRBJ2-7; possibly TRBD2 for D (6 bases). Trimming removed 6 bases from V and 11 bases from J, with 14 bases in between. This CDR3 contains 10 residues. The V gene's germline CDR1 is SQVTM and CDR2 ANQGSEA. CDR3 sequence: CSVGLTGEYF. CDR3 nucleotide sequence: TGCAGCGTCGGACTAACCGGGGAGTACTTC.

The chain joins TRBV10-3 to TRBJ1-5, with D uncertain. Deletions cut 0 bases from V and 11 bases from J, with 14 bases between. This CDR3 contains 14 residues. The germline CDR1 and CDR2 sequences are ENHRY and SYGVKD. CDR3 sequence: CAISESEGEETQHF. CDR3 DNA sequence: TGTGCCATCAGTGAGTCGGAAGGAGAAGAGACCCAGCATTTT.

This clonotype was recorded at least ten times. The genes are TRBV19 and TRBJ2-5, with 7 bases that match TRBD2. The junction had 5 bases not matched to a gene; V was cut back by 3 bases and J by 4 bases. The CDR3 sequence is 14 residues long. CDR1 is LNHDA, CDR2 SQIVND, per germline (reference sequence). Here the CDR3 reads CASSISSGVETQYF. In DNA, the CDR3 is TGTGCCAGTAGTATCTCCAGCGGGGTAGAGACCCAGTACTTC.

The sample holds a few counts of this clonotype. This chain links TRBV20-1 with TRBJ2-7; 7 bases are a match to TRBD2. CDR3 length equals 15 residues. Germline lookup yields CDR1 DFQATT and CDR2 SNEGSKA (reference sequence). The V segment lost 3 bases and the J segment 0 bases; nucleotides outside the gene matches: 8. The CDR3 DNA reads as TGCAGTGCTAGTGGTCCTAGCGGTAGCTCCTACGAGCAGTACTTC. As protein: CSASGPSGSSYEQYF.

This chain connects TRBV11-2 to TRBJ2-6; 9 bases are shared with TRBD1. The germline V gene encodes CDR1 SGHAT and CDR2 FQNNGV. J gave up 1 base and V 7 bases, and 5 bases lay outside the gene matches. The CDR3 is made up of 16 amino acids. For the CDR3, the DNA is TGTGCCAGCATCCGGGACAGGGTGTCTGGGGCCAACGTCCTGACTTTC. It yields the protein CASIRDRVSGANVLTF.

The chain combines TRBV3-1 with TRBJ2-7; a weak D match, TRBD2 (5 bases). The CDR3 is made up of 13 amino acids. Trimming took off 10 bases at V and 5 bases at J, with 18 bases between the two ends. Germline V gives CDR1 LGHDT, CDR2 YNNKEL (reference sequence). The CDR3 DNA follows: TGTGCCAAAAACGCGGAGGCGAAACACGAGCAGTACTTC. Protein: CAKNAEAKHEQYF.

For the CDR3, the DNA is TGTGCCATCAGTGCCTCCGGGGACAGGGATCGAAAACTGTTTTTT. This translates into CAISASGDRDRKLFF. This chain uses TRBV10-3 with TRBJ1-4; 9 nucleotides match TRBD1. This CDR3 region has 15 residues. Germline V gene sequence: CDR1 ENHRY, CDR2 SYGVKD. V was pared by 4 bases and J by 10 bases, with 10 bases of the junction left unmatched.

This clonotype was observed at least ten times. The chain is built from TRBV7-9 and TRBJ2-5; D not resolved. V lost 4 bases and J lost 4, with 4 bases in between. The CDR3 totals 11 residues. Germline lookup yields CDR1 SEHNR and CDR2 FQNEAQ (reference sequence). CDR3 residues: CASSSGETQYF. Here the CDR3 DNA reads TGTGCCAGCAGCTCAGGAGAGACCCAGTACTTC.

A remark on this clonotype: This sequence may be a read error, since a much larger clone differs from it by one base. V and J are TRBV6-5 and TRBJ1-6; D is possibly TRBD1 (6 bases). Looked up from germline, CDR1 is MNHEY and CDR2 is SVGAGI. The CDR3 is 14 residues long. V was cut by 5 bases and J by 10 bases, with 15 bases left in between. CDR3 residues: CASSEGGLDSPLHF. The CDR3 nucleotides are TGTGCCAGCAGTGAAGGGGGGCTAGACTCACCCCTCCACTTT.

V gene TRBV25-1 combines with J gene TRBJ2-5, with 7 bases lining up with TRBD1. The germline V gene encodes CDR1 MGHDK and CDR2 SYGVNS. With V trimmed by 1 base and J by 4 bases, 6 bases remained unmatched. The length of the CDR3 is 15 residues. The CDR3 protein is CASSEFLDRVETQYF. The CDR3 DNA reads as TGTGCCAGCAGTGAATTCCTCGACAGGGTAGAGACCCAGTACTTC.

This clonotype was seen a few times. V gene TRBV5-5 combines with J gene TRBJ2-2, with TRBD2 matching over 12 bases. The germline V gene has CDR1 SGHKS and CDR2 YYEKEE (reference sequence). CDR3 length equals 15 residues. Trimming took 4 bases from V and 8 from J; bases not matched to a gene: 6. CDR3 DNA sequence: TGTGCCAGCAGCAAGAGACTAGCGGGAGCGGGGGAGCTGTTTTTT. It specifies CASSKRLAGAGELFF.

The chain recombines TRBV12-3 or TRBV12-4 with TRBJ2-7, with a tentative D call TRBD2 (7 bases). The CDR3 runs to 15 residues. The V end lost 3 bases, the J end lost 2 bases, and 14 bases lay between the germline ends. CDR3 amino acids: CASSFGGGATYEQYF. CDR3 nucleotide sequence: TGTGCCAGCAGTTTCGGAGGGGGGGCAACCTACGAGCAGTACTTC.